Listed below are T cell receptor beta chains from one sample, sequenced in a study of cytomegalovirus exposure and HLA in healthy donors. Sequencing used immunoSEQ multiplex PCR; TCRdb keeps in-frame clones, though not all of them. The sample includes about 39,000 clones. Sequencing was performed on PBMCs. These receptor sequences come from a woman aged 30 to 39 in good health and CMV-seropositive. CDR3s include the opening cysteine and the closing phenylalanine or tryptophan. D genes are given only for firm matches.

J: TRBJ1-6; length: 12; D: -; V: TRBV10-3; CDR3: CAISETRVALHF; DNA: TGTGCCATCAGTGAAACACGGGTAGCCCTCCACTTT
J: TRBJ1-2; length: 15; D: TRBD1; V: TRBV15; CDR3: CATSPRTGGGYGYTF; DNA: TGTGCCACCAGCCCGCGGACAGGGGGCGGTTATGGCTACACCTTC
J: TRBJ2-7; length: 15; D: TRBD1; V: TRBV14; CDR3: CASSRGGQGDYEQYF; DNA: TGTGCCAGCAGCCGCGGAGGACAGGGAGACTACGAGCAGTACTTC
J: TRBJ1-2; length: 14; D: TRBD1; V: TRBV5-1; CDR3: CASSADRGGYGYTF; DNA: TGCGCCAGCAGCGCCGACAGGGGAGGATATGGCTACACCTTC
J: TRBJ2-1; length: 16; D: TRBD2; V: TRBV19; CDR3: CASSGGAGAPPNEQFF; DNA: TGTGCCAGTAGTGGAGGAGCGGGGGCCCCCCCCAATGAGCAGTTCTTC
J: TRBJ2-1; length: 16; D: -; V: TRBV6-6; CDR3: CASSYTQMGADNEQFF; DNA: TGTGCCAGCAGTTACACTCAAATGGGGGCCGACAATGAGCAGTTCTTC
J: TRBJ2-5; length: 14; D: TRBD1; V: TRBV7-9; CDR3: CASSLRTGAETQYF; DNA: TGTGCCAGCAGCTTAAGGACAGGGGCGGAGACCCAGTACTTC
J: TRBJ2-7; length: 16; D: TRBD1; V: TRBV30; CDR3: CAWSEGRDRGLYEQYF; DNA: TGTGCCTGGAGCGAAGGCCGGGACAGGGGTTTGTACGAGCAGTACTTC
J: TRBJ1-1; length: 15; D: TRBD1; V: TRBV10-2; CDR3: CASSGGTGAGTEAFF; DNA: TGCGCCAGCAGTGGTGGGACAGGGGCGGGAACTGAAGCTTTCTTT
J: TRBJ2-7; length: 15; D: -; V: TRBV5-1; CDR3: CASTQFFGNAYEQYF; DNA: TGCGCCAGCACCCAATTTTTCGGGAACGCCTACGAGCAGTACTTC
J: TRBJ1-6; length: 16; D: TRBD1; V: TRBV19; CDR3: CASSMSGGQPNSPLHF; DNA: TGTGCCAGTAGTATGAGTGGGGGACAGCCGAATTCACCCCTCCACTTT
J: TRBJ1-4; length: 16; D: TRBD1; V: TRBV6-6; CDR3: CASSSPGQAVGEKLFF; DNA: TGTGCCAGCAGTTCACCAGGACAGGCGGTGGGGGAAAAACTGTTTTTT
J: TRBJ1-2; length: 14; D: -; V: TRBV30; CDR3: CAWSVLGGYYGYTF; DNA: TGTGCCTGGAGTGTACTGGGAGGCTACTATGGCTACACCTTC
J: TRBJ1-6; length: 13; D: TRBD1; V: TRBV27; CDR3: CASRGTGLSPLHF; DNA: TGTGCCTCCCGGGGGACAGGCTTGTCACCCCTCCACTTT
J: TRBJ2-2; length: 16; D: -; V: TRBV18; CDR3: CASSPSGHGDTGELFF; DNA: TGTGCCAGCTCACCCTCGGGACATGGGGACACCGGGGAGCTGTTTTTT